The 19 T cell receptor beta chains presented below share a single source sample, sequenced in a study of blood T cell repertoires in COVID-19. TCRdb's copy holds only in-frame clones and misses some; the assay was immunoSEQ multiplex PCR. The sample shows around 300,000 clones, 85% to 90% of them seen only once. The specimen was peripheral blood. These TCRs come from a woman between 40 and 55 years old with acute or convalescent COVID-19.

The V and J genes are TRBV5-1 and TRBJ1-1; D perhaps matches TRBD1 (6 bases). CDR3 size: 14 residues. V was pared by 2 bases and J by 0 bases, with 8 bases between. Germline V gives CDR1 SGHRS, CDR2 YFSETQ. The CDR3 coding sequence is TGCGCCAGCAGCTTTAGGGACATGAACACTGAAGCTTTCTTT. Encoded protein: CASSFRDMNTEAFF.

CDR3 bases: TGCGCCAGCAGCCGGGACAGTTTAGCCAAAAACATTCAGTACTTC. It yields the protein CASSRDSLAKNIQYF. This chain connects TRBV5-1 to TRBJ2-4; 7 positions match TRBD1. The CDR3 has 15 residues. The J segment lost 0 bases and the V segment lost 4 bases, leaving 4 bases of the junction unmatched. Looked up from germline, CDR1 is SGHRS and CDR2 is YFSETQ.

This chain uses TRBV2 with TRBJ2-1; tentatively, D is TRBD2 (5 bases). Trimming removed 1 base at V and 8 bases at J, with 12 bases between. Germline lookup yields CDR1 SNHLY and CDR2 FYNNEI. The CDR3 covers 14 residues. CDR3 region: CASSEVIVGDEQFF. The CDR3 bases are TGTGCCAGCAGTGAAGTAATAGTCGGGGATGAGCAGTTCTTC.

CDR3 bases: TGCGCCAGCAGCTTGGTAGGCGTAGGGAGGAATTCACCCCTCCACTTT. Its protein is CASSLVGVGRNSPLHF. The chain is built from TRBV5-1 and TRBJ1-6, with D uncertain. This CDR3 spans 16 amino acids. Germline V lookup: CDR1 SGHRS, CDR2 YFSETQ. The germline V and J ends were trimmed by 0 bases and 7 bases, with 14 bases remaining between them. Supplemented by reference TRBV5-1 and TRBJ1-6, the full variable domain reads KAGVTQTPRYLIKTRGQQVTLSCSPISGHRSVSWYQQTPGQGLQFLFEYFSETQRNKGNFPGRFSGRQFSNSRSEMNVSTLELGDSALYLCASSLVGVGRNSPLHFGNGTRLTVT.

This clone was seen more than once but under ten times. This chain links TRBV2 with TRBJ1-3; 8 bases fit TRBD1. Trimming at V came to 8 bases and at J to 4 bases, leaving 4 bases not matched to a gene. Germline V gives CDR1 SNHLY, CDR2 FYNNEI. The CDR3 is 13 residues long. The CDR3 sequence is CASSDREGNTIYF. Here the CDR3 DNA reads TGTGCCAGCTCGGACAGGGAGGGAAACACCATATATTTT.

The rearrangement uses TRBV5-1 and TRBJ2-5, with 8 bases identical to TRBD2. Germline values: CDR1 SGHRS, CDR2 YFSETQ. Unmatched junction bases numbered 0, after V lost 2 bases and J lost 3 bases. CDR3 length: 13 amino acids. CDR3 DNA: TGCGCCAGCAGCTTTAGCGGGAAAGAGACCCAGTACTTC. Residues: CASSFSGKETQYF.

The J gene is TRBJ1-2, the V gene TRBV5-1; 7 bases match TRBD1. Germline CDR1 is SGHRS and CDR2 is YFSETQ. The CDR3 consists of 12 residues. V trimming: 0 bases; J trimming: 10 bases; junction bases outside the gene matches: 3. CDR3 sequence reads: CASSLGQGDYTF. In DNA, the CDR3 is TGCGCCAGCAGCTTGGGACAGGGTGACTACACCTTC. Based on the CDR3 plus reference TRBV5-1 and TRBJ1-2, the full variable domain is KAGVTQTPRYLIKTRGQQVTLSCSPISGHRSVSWYQQTPGQGLQFLFEYFSETQRNKGNFPGRFSGRQFSNSRSEMNVSTLELGDSALYLCASSLGQGDYTFGSGTRLTVV.

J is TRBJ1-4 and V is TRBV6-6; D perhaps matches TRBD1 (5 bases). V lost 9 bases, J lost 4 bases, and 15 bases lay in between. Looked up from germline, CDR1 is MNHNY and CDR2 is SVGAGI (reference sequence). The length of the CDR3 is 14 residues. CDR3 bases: TGTGCCAGTAACCACGGGGGTTATAATGAAAAACTGTTTTTT. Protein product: CASNHGGYNEKLFF.

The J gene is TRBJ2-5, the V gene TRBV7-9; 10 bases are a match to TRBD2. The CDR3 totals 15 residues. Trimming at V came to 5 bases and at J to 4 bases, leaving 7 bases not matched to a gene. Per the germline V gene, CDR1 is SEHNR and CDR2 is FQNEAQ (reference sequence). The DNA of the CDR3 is TGTGCCAGCAGCCCTCGTAGCGGGGGGCTAGAGACCCAGTACTTC. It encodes CASSPRSGGLETQYF.

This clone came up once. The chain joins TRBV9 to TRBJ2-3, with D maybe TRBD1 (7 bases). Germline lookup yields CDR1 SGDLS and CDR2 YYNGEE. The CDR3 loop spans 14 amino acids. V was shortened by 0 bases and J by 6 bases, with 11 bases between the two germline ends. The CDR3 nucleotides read TGTGCCAGCAGCGTAGCCCCAGGGGGGGATACGCAGTATTTT. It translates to CASSVAPGGDTQYF.

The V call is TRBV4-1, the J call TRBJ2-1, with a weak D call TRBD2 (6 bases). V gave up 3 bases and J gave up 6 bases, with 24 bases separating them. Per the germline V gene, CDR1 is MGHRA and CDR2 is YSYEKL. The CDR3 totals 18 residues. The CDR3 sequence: CASSHPGTGEIGANEQFF. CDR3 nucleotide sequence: TGCGCCAGCAGCCACCCGGGAACGGGGGAGATAGGGGCCAATGAGCAGTTCTTC.

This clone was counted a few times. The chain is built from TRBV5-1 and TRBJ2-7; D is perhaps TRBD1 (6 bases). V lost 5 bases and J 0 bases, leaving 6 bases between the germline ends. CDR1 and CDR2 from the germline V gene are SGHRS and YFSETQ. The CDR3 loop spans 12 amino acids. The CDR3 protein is CASRQGSYEQYV. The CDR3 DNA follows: TGCGCCAGCAGACAGGGCTCCTACGAGCAGTACGTC.

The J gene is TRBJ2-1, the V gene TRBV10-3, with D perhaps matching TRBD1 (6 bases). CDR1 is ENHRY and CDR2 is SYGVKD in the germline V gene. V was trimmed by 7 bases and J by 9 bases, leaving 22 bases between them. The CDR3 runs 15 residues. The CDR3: CAINEVGAALGEQFF. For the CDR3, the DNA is TGTGCCATCAATGAAGTGGGGGCGGCCTTGGGTGAGCAGTTCTTC.

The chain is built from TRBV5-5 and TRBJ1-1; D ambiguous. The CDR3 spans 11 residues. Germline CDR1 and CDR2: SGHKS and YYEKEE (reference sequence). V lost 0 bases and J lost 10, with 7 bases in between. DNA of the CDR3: TGTGCCAGCAGCTTGGCCTCCTCAGCTTTCTTT. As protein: CASSLASSAFF.

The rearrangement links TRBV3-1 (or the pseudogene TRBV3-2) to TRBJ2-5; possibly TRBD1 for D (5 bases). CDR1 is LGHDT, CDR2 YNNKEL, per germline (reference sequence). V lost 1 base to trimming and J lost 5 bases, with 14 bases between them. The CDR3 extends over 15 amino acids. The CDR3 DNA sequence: TGTGCCAGCAGCCAAGCTTCAGGGTGGTGGGAGACCCAGTACTTC. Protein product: CASSQASGWWETQYF.

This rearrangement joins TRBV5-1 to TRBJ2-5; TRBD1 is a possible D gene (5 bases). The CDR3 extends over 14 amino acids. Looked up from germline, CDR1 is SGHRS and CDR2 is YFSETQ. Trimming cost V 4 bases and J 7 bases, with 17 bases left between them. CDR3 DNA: TGCGCCAGCAGCCCTCCGAGTGGGGCTCCGACCCAGTACTTC. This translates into CASSPPSGAPTQYF.

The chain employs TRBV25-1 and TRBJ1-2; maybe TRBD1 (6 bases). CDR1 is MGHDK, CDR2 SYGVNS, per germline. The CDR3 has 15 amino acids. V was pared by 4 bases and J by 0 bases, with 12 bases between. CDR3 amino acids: CASSVGQSANYGYTF. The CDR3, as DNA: TGTGCCAGCAGTGTAGGACAGAGCGCTAACTATGGCTACACCTTC.

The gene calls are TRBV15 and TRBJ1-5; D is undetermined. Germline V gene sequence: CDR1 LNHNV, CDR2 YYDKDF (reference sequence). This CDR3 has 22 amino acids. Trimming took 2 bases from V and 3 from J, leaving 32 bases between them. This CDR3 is CATSRLSNPSIISLLHNQPQHF. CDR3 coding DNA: TGTGCCACCAGCAGACTCTCTAATCCCTCCATCATCTCGCTCCTCCACAATCAGCCCCAGCATTTT.

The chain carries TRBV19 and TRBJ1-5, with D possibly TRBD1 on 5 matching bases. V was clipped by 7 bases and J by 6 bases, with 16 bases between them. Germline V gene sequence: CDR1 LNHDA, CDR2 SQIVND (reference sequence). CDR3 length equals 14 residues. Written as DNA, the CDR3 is TGTGCCAGTACCGGATCGCCAGGGTCTCAGCCCCAGCATTTT. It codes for CASTGSPGSQPQHF.